The present T cell receptor beta chain was sequenced within a study of shared clonotypes between healthy human individuals. Produced via immunoSEQ multiplex PCR; TCRdb's table is partial and in-frame only. The sample has roughly 1,500,000 clones, around 98.5% seen once; the top ten hold 0.36%. The sample holds one count of this clone. The V gene's germline CDR1 is ENHRY and CDR2 SYGVKD. The CDR3 contains 16 residues. The chain joins TRBV10-3 to TRBJ1-1, with D perhaps matching TRBD1 (6 bases). The sequenced sample consisted of naive CD4+ T cells sorted from blood. As to subset: CD45RA+ positively selected. This clonotype originated in a man aged 25 to 40 in good health. The CDR3 loop is CASSRALQGGWTEAFF. In nucleotides, the CDR3 is TGTGCATCATCCCGGGCCCTACAGGGAGGTTGGACTGAAGCTTTCTTT.